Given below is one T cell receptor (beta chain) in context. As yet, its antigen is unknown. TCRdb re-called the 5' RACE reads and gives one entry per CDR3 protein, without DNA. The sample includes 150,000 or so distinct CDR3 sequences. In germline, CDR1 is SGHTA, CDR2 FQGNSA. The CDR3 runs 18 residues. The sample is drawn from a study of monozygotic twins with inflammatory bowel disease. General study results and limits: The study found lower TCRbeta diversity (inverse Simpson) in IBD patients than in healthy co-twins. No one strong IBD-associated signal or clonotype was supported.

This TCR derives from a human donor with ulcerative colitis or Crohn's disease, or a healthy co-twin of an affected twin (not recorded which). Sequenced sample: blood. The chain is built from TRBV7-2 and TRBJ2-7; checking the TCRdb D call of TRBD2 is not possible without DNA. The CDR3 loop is CASSLAASGGSQGYEQYF. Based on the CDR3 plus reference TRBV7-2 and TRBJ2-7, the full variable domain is GAGVSQSPSNKVTEKGKDVELRCDPISGHTALYWYRQSLGQGLEFLIYFQGNSAPDKSGLPSDRFSAERTGGSVSTLTIQRTQQEDSAVYLCASSLAASGGSQGYEQYFGPGTRLTVT.